One and the same sample provided the 3 T cell receptor beta chains below, sequenced in a study of blood T cell repertoires in COVID-19. The method was immunoSEQ multiplex PCR; TCRdb's version includes in-frame clones alone and lacks a portion of them. The table has nearly 350,000 clones, 88% seen once; the top ten hold 7% to 8%. Sequenced: peripheral blood. The origin of the receptors is a woman in her 70s with COVID-19, enrolled during active disease.

The rearrangement links TRBV21-1 to TRBJ2-7; no DNA check was done on the table's D call, TRBD1. TRBV21-1 is deemed a pseudogene. The CDR3 extends over 17 amino acids. CDR3 coding DNA: TGTGCCAGCAGCAAAGTCTCGCAGGGTCATTGGGTCTACGAGCAGTACTTC. Its translation is CASSKVSQGHWVYEQYF.

The V call is TRBV6-1, the J call TRBJ2-2; D not certain. The V gene's germline CDR1 is MNHNS and CDR2 SASEGT. The ends were cut back, 8 bases at V and 6 bases at J, with 10 bases in the middle. The CDR3 is made up of 12 amino acids. Here the CDR3 DNA reads TGTGCCAGCTGTGGTCTTCCCGGGGAGCTGTTTTTT. This translates into CASCGLPGELFF.

The V and J genes are TRBV14 and TRBJ1-1; tentative D call: TRBD1 (5 bases). V was clipped by 3 bases and J by 4 bases, with 9 bases between them. The length of the CDR3 is 13 residues. Germline V gene sequence: CDR1 SGHDN, CDR2 FVKESK. CDR3: CASSQGRGTEAFF. In DNA form, the CDR3 reads TGTGCCAGCAGCCAGGGGAGGGGCACTGAAGCTTTCTTT.